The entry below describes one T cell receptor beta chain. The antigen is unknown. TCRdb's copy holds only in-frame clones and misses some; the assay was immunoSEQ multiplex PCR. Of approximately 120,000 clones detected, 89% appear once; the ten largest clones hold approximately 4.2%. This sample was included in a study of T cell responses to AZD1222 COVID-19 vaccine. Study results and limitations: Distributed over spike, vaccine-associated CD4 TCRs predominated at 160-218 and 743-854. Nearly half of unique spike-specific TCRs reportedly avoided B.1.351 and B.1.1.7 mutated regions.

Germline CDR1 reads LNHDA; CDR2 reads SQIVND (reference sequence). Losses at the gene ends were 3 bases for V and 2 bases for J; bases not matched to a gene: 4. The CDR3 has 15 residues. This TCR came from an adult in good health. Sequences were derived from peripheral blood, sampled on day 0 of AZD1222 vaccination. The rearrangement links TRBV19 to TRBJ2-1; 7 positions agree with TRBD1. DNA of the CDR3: TGTGCCAGTAGTATTTTGAGGGGGCCCTACAATGAGCAGTTCTTC. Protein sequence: CASSILRGPYNEQFF.